This T cell receptor (beta chain) emerged from a study of post-analysis software for immune sequencing data. Study-wide findings and caveats: Roughly five TRBV segments appeared more often in patients than in controls, and TRBV5-6, TRBV5-1 and TRBV20-1 were among these. Versus controls, multiple sclerosis patients showed significantly lower diversity (normalized Chao1).

TCR beta cDNA libraries had unique molecular identifiers. TCRdb analysed the PCR reads with MiXCR anew, one entry per CDR3 protein. The table records around 770,000 distinct CDR3 sequences, around 42% of them present only once. There are many counts of this clonotype. The target antigen is unknown. This CDR3 is 14 amino acids long. The germline V gene has CDR1 SGHTA and CDR2 FQGNSA. V lost 5 bases and J 2 bases, leaving 12 bases between the germline ends. The specimen sequenced was blood. The sequence was obtained from a girl aged 10 to 17 with multiple sclerosis. This chain links TRBV7-2 with TRBJ2-5, with D tentatively TRBD1 (5 bases). The CDR3 region has the DNA TGTGCCAGCAGCCTAGGGGCAGGGCAAGAGACCCAGTACTTC. Encoded protein: CASSLGAGQETQYF.